The 19 T cell receptor beta chains in this list originate from one sample, sequenced in a study of blood T cells in healthy people across ages. PCR was performed a second time for roughly 7 to 12 cycles using a sample-barcoded 5' primer and a J-beta primer mix. TCRdb used MiXCR to reprocess the 5' RACE reads, holding one entry per CDR3 protein. The profile shows some 940,000 distinct CDR3 sequences, 25% to 30% of them singletons. These data were likewise used in another study, on T cells of mothers and their children.

The sample consisted of blood. The receptors shown here come from a woman aged 40-49 years in good health.

This clonotype was seen repeatedly, ten times or more. The chain links TRBV20-1 to TRBJ2-7, with D possibly TRBD2 on 7 matching bases. This CDR3 contains 14 residues. V dropped 2 bases and J dropped 5 bases, with 16 bases sitting between them. CDR1 and CDR2 (germline): DFQATT, SNEGSKA (reference sequence). CDR3 bases: TGCAGTGCTAGACCTGGGAGGGGGAACCACGAGCAGTACTTC. This sequence encodes CSARPGRGNHEQYF.

The table lists this clonotype with many counts. The chain has TRBV5-5 and TRBJ1-6; D perhaps matches TRBD1 (6 bases). The germline V gene has CDR1 SGHKS and CDR2 YYEKEE (reference sequence). Trimming removed 1 base from V and 7 bases from J, with 12 bases in between. The CDR3 runs 15 residues. CDR3 amino acids: CASSLTDSENSPLHF. The CDR3 bases are TGTGCCAGCAGCTTGACGGACAGCGAGAATTCACCCCTCCACTTT.

The chain combines TRBV5-5 with TRBJ2-5; D is undetermined. Trimming cost V 4 bases and J 11 bases, with 36 bases left between them. CDR1 is SGHKS, CDR2 YYEKEE, per germline (reference sequence). The CDR3 covers 19 residues. CDR3 sequence (DNA): TGTGCCAGCAGCCGAGGATACGGAAGGAGTTCTCGACAATACAATGAGCAGTACTTC. It specifies CASSRGYGRSSRQYNEQYF.

The V call is TRBV5-1, the J call TRBJ2-1, with 8 bases aligning to TRBD2. CDR3 length equals 14 residues. The J segment lost 9 bases and the V segment lost 2 bases, leaving 7 bases of the junction unmatched. Germline CDR1 SGHRS, CDR2 YFSETQ. CDR3 DNA: TGCGCCAGCAGCTTCGGCGCGGGGGGAACTGAGCAGTTCTTC. Protein sequence: CASSFGAGGTEQFF.

This chain uses TRBV12-3 or TRBV12-4 with TRBJ2-5, with TRBD2 as a possible D gene (5 bases). The CDR3 has 18 residues. V was cut by 3 bases and J by 7 bases, with 27 bases left in between. The CDR3 reads CASSFFPGNSKSCGTQYF. CDR3 in DNA: TGTGCCAGCAGTTTTTTTCCGGGAAACAGTAAGAGCTGCGGGACCCAGTACTTC.

V usage is TRBV10-3 and J usage is TRBJ2-7; 10 nucleotides align to TRBD1. The junction had 6 bases not matched to a gene; V was cut back by 6 bases and J by 1 base. This CDR3 comprises 15 residues. Germline V gene data show CDR1 as ENHRY and CDR2 as SYGVKD. This chain's CDR3 is CAIRKGQGRSYEQYF. CDR3 bases: TGTGCCATCAGGAAGGGACAGGGGAGGTCCTACGAGCAGTACTTC.

This clonotype was seen at least ten times. The chain is built from TRBV6-2 or TRBV6-3 and TRBJ1-2; D gene uncertain. The V gene's germline CDR1 is MNHEY and CDR2 SVGEGT. The CDR3 has 14 amino acids. Trimming stripped 2 bases from V and 2 bases from J, with 9 bases between. The CDR3 protein is CASSYAVRNYGYTF. The CDR3 nucleotides are TGTGCCAGCAGTTACGCGGTACGCAACTATGGCTACACCTTC.

This clonotype occurred once. A read error may be the cause here, since a much bigger clone is one base away. The V call is TRBV7-2, the J call TRBJ2-7, with a weak D call TRBD1 (6 bases). Looked up from germline, CDR1 is SGHTA and CDR2 is FQGNSA. The V end was cut by 7 bases, the J end by 3 bases, with 19 bases between. This CDR3 spans 15 amino acids. This CDR3 is CASNLVDLDSYEQYF. For the CDR3, the DNA is TGTGCCAGCAACTTGGTAGATCTGGACAGCTACGAGCAGTACTTC.

The chain has TRBV2 and TRBJ2-6; tentatively, D is TRBD1 (6 bases). Germline lookup yields CDR1 SNHLY and CDR2 FYNNEI. CDR3 size: 17 residues. Deletions cut 6 bases from V and 5 bases from J, with 20 bases between. This CDR3 reads CASSLQGPNNRANVLTF. The CDR3 DNA sequence: TGTGCCAGCAGCCTACAGGGCCCCAACAATCGGGCCAACGTCCTGACTTTC.

This clonotype was counted a few times. This chain connects TRBV7-8 to TRBJ2-1; perhaps D is TRBD1 or TRBD2 (5 bases each). This CDR3 has 14 residues. V was clipped by 8 bases and J by 7 bases, with 18 bases between them. Germline V gives CDR1 SGHVS, CDR2 FQNEAQ. CDR3 sequence: CASGSRRDRNEQFF. In DNA, the CDR3 is TGTGCCAGCGGCTCCCGACGGGACCGAAATGAGCAGTTCTTC.

This chain uses TRBV7-2 with TRBJ1-1, with TRBD1 identical over 9 bases. With 5 bases clipped from V and 0 bases from J, the junction kept 10 bases outside the gene matches. The CDR3 runs to 17 residues. Germline CDR1 reads SGHTA; CDR2 reads FQGNSA. The CDR3 region has the DNA TGTGCCAGCAGCCCCCCGGACAGGGGATTTTTGAACACTGAAGCTTTCTTT. This gives the protein CASSPPDRGFLNTEAFF.

This clonotype was counted only a few times. This chain joins TRBV7-2 and TRBJ1-4; D remains ambiguous. V lost 1 base and J lost 7, with 10 bases in between. The V gene's germline CDR1 is SGHTA and CDR2 FQGNSA. CDR3 length: 14 amino acids. The DNA for the CDR3 is TGTGCCAGCAGCTTAGATTTCTCGGGTGAAAAACTGTTTTTT. As protein: CASSLDFSGEKLFF.

This clonotype was found a few times. The chain links TRBV12-3 or TRBV12-4 to TRBJ2-3; D is undetermined. The CDR3 consists of 14 residues. Trimming took 3 bases from V and 4 from J, leaving 11 bases between them. Written as DNA, the CDR3 is TGTGCCAGCAGTTTCGGCGTTTCCTCAGATACGCAGTATTTT. It translates to CASSFGVSSDTQYF.

The chain combines TRBV9 with TRBJ1-1, with D unclear. Between the trimmed V and J ends, which lost 0 bases and 7 bases, there was a span of 13 bases. The CDR3 runs to 14 residues. Germline loops: CDR1 SGDLS, CDR2 YYNGEE. DNA of the CDR3: TGTGCCAGCAGCGTAGCCGGGGATTTTAGTGAAGCTTTCTTT. Residues: CASSVAGDFSEAFF.

For this clonotype: Germline is not matched at one junction end, which may reflect a read error. The CDR3 is CAGSPWGGEQFF. The CDR3 DNA is TGTGCCGGCAGCCCCTGGGGTGGTGAGCAGTTCTTC. V and J are TRBV28 and TRBJ2-1, with D unclear. CDR1 and CDR2 from the germline V gene are MDHEN and SYDVKM. There are 12 residues in the CDR3. The full variable domain, with the rest looked up from reference TRBV28 and TRBJ2-1, is DVKVTQSSRYLVKRTGEKVFLECVQDMDHENMFWYRQDPGLGLRLIYFSYDVKMKEKGDIPEGYSVSREKKERFSLILESASTNQTSMYLCAGSPWGGEQFFGPGTRLTVL.

The chain combines TRBV11-2 with TRBJ2-3; TRBD2 is a possible D gene (5 bases). The CDR3 has 12 residues. The germline V gene encodes CDR1 SGHAT and CDR2 FQNNGV. Trimming left V 5 bases short and J 5 bases short, with 8 bases between. CDR3 region: CASSGSRDTQYF. CDR3 coding DNA: TGTGCCAGCAGCGGGAGTAGAGATACGCAGTATTTT.

This chain uses TRBV10-3 with TRBJ1-1; TRBD1 matches at 8 bases. Germline V CDR1 and CDR2: ENHRY, SYGVKD. The CDR3 is made up of 14 amino acids. V lost 2 bases, J lost 3 bases, and 2 bases stayed unmatched. The CDR3 DNA is TGTGCCATCAGTGAGGGACAGGGCGACACTGAAGCTTTCTTT. Its translation: CAISEGQGDTEAFF.

This clonotype was recorded many times. The CDR3 nucleotides are TGTGCCAGCAGCTTGGAAAGCCCAACTAATGAAAAACTGTTTTTT. It specifies CASSLESPTNEKLFF. The V gene is TRBV5-5, the J gene TRBJ1-4; no clear D gene. Germline lookup yields CDR1 SGHKS and CDR2 YYEKEE (reference sequence). The CDR3 totals 15 residues. With 0 bases removed from V and 0 bases from J, the gap between germline ends came to 6 bases. The whole variable domain, filled in from reference TRBV5-5 and TRBJ1-4, reads DAGVTQSPTHLIKTRGQQVTLRCSPISGHKSVSWYQQVLGQGPQFIFQYYEKEERGRGNFPDRFSARQFPNYSSELNVNALLLGDSALYLCASSLESPTNEKLFFGSGTQLSVL.

A few counts support this clonotype. The chain links TRBV7-8 to TRBJ1-5; D gene ambiguous. The germline V gene encodes CDR1 SGHVS and CDR2 FQNEAQ. Trimming left V 3 bases short and J 6 bases short, with 15 bases between. CDR3 length equals 15 residues. The CDR3 DNA sequence: TGTGCCAGCAGCTTCGGAGAGGGAATGGTTCAGCCCCAGCATTTT. The encoded protein is CASSFGEGMVQPQHF.